Here is one T cell receptor beta chain with its context. The CDR3 is 13 residues long. V was trimmed by 1 base and J by 3 bases, leaving 6 bases between them. In germline, CDR1 is MNHEY, CDR2 SVGAGI. The data originate from a study of OX40 agonist ivuxolimab in advanced cancers. The assay was immunoSEQ multiplex PCR, and TCRdb's table has in-frame clones only and misses some. The sample has roughly 100,000 clones, over 85% seen once. The sample consisted of CD4+ or CD8+ T cells sorted from blood, taken in a trial of the OX40 agonist ivuxolimab. This TCR derives from an adult with an advanced solid tumor such as melanoma, head and neck, liver or kidney cancer. The chain couples TRBV6-5 to TRBJ1-1; D is unclear. The CDR3: CASSYYRDTEAFF. The CDR3 DNA sequence: TGTGCCAGCAGTTACTATCGGGACACTGAAGCTTTCTTT.